A single sample is the source of the 25 T cell receptor beta chains below, sequenced in a study of human T cells and chemical hapten exposure. The time point is: patch test 1, 2 weeks after DPC sensitization. Treatment given: therapeutic diphenylcyclopropenone sensitization with weekly scalp DPC. TCRdb passed the RACE reads through MiXCR, listing each CDR3 protein once. The sample holds around 150,000 distinct CDR3 sequences, 14% seen once. Sequencing was performed on whole blood, taken in connection with sensitization to the hapten diphenylcyclopropenone (DPC). The receptors stem from a woman in her 30s with alopecia areata. Some clones in this sample may be carry-over from other donors' samples.

This clonotype has more than one count but fewer than ten. The gene calls are TRBV9 and TRBJ1-4; tentatively, D is TRBD1 (5 bases). Trimming took 0 bases from V and 7 from J, leaving 16 bases between them. CDR3 length: 16 amino acids. The germline gives CDR1 SGDLS, CDR2 YYNGEE. The CDR3 bases are TGTGCCAGCAGCGTAGGTGGGTCAGGGAGGCGTGAAAAACTGTTTTTT. Translation: CASSVGGSGRREKLFF.

The gene calls are TRBV7-2 and TRBJ2-4; no definite D call. CDR1 SGHTA and CDR2 FQGNSA come from the germline V gene. This CDR3 has 15 amino acids. V lost 5 bases, J lost 0 bases, and 11 bases lay in between. CDR3 sequence (DNA): TGTGCCAGCAGCCAACCTACCCTAGCCAAAAACATTCAGTACTTC. Its protein product is CASSQPTLAKNIQYF.

In DNA, the CDR3 is TGTGCCAGCAGCACCTGGACAGGGGGCGGTACTGAAGCTTTCTTT. It yields the protein CASSTWTGGGTEAFF. The chain has TRBV7-2 and TRBJ1-1; 11 bases map to TRBD1. V lost 5 bases and J lost 5; bases outside the gene matches: 7. CDR3 length: 15 residues. Germline V gene sequence: CDR1 SGHTA, CDR2 FQGNSA.

This chain connects TRBV28 to TRBJ2-7, with D possibly being TRBD2 (5 bases). The V end lost 3 bases, the J end lost 5 bases, and 8 bases lay between the germline ends. CDR1 and CDR2 from the germline V gene are MDHEN and SYDVKM. The length of the CDR3 is 12 residues. The DNA of the CDR3 is TGTGCCAGCAGTTTGGGGAGAAACGAGCAGTACTTC. Translating it yields CASSLGRNEQYF.

The gene calls are TRBV5-4 and TRBJ2-1; TRBD1 matches 7 bases. This CDR3 has 13 residues. Germline CDR1 reads SGHNT; CDR2 reads YYREEE (reference sequence). The V segment lost 4 bases and the J segment 8 bases; nucleotides outside the gene matches: 6. CDR3 DNA: TGTGCCAGCAGCGAGACAGGGCGGGATGAGCAGTTCTTC. Protein product: CASSETGRDEQFF.

The V and J genes are TRBV7-2 and TRBJ1-2; possibly TRBD1 for D (5 bases). Germline loops: CDR1 SGHTA, CDR2 FQGNSA. V was shortened by 2 bases and J by 4 bases, with 11 bases between the two germline ends. The CDR3 extends over 14 amino acids. CDR3 in amino acids: CASSLIQGPYGYTF. In nucleotides, the CDR3 is TGTGCCAGCAGCTTAATCCAGGGACCCTATGGCTACACCTTC.

This clonotype was seen a few times. The gene calls are TRBV19 and TRBJ1-2, with D tentatively TRBD1 (5 bases). The CDR3 runs 15 residues. V was clipped by 5 bases and J by 2 bases, with 15 bases between them. The V gene's germline CDR1 is LNHDA and CDR2 SQIVND (reference sequence). Here the CDR3 reads CASSPGGRPNYGYTF. The CDR3 bases are TGTGCCAGTAGTCCTGGGGGACGACCGAACTATGGCTACACCTTC.

The CDR3 is CASSIDQTGQPEAFF. The CDR3 DNA is TGTGCCAGTAGTATAGACCAGACAGGCCAACCTGAAGCTTTCTTT. The rearrangement joins TRBV19 to TRBJ1-1; D may be TRBD1 (6 bases). The CDR3 contains 15 residues. V shed 0 bases and J shed 6 bases, with 14 bases lying between them. In germline, CDR1 is LNHDA, CDR2 SQIVND (reference sequence).

The chain uses TRBV6-5 and TRBJ2-1; TRBD2 agrees at 10 bases. This CDR3 contains 15 residues. V was pared by 7 bases and J by 7 bases, with 10 bases of the junction left unmatched. Germline V CDR1 and CDR2: MNHEY, SVGAGI. The CDR3 nucleotides are TGTGCCAGCACCGCCCTACTAGCGGGAACGAATGAGCAGTTCTTC. It encodes CASTALLAGTNEQFF.

This clonotype was counted between two and nine times. The V call is TRBV18, the J call TRBJ1-3; 7 bases match TRBD1. Germline values: CDR1 KGHSH, CDR2 LQKENI. The CDR3 length is 17 residues. Unmatched junction bases numbered 8, after V lost 1 base and J lost 2 bases. The CDR3 DNA follows: TGTGCCAGCTCACCACTTCCGCCAGGGGGTACTGGAAACACCATATATTTT. Encoded protein: CASSPLPPGGTGNTIYF.

This clonotype was found a few times. The J gene is TRBJ2-3, the V gene TRBV7-2; D perhaps matches TRBD2 (6 bases). Per the germline V gene, CDR1 is SGHTA and CDR2 is FQGNSA. The CDR3 is made up of 14 amino acids. The V and J ends lost 8 bases and 6 bases respectively, with 18 bases between them. CDR3 amino acids: CASSRRRGSDTQYF. As DNA, the CDR3 is TGTGCCAGCTCCCGAAGGCGGGGTTCCGATACGCAGTATTTT.

This chain connects TRBV5-1 to TRBJ2-5, with TRBD2 matching over 10 bases. V shed 7 bases and J 2 bases; nucleotides not matched to a gene: 11. Germline V CDR1 and CDR2: SGHRS, YFSETQ. The CDR3 has 16 amino acids. The CDR3 bases are TGCGCCAGCGGCTCGATAGCGGGAGGAACACAAGAGACCCAGTACTTC. It translates to CASGSIAGGTQETQYF.

This clonotype was seen a few times. The rearrangement links TRBV4-3 to TRBJ1-2; D perhaps matches TRBD1 (5 bases). Trimming took 0 bases from V and 8 from J, leaving 13 bases between them. This CDR3 has 14 residues. Looked up from germline, CDR1 is LGHNA and CDR2 is YSLEER. In DNA form, the CDR3 reads TGCGCCAGCAGCCAAGATAGCAGGGCCGGCGGCTACACCTTC. Protein: CASSQDSRAGGYTF.

This chain connects TRBV6-6 to TRBJ2-7; 7 nucleotides line up with TRBD1. This CDR3 region has 15 residues. Germline CDR1 and CDR2: MNHNY and SVGAGI (reference sequence). The ends lost 2 bases at V and 5 bases at J; junction bases unmatched: 9. CDR3 loop: CASSYTYRGRNEQYF. The CDR3 region has the DNA TGTGCCAGCAGTTACACTTACAGGGGCAGGAACGAGCAGTACTTC.

This clonotype was counted only a few times. V usage is TRBV25-1 and J usage is TRBJ1-6, with D unclear. CDR3 length: 14 amino acids. Per germline, CDR1 MGHDK and CDR2 SYGVNS. V was pared by 7 bases and J by 0 bases, with 7 bases between. CDR3 bases: TGTGCCAGCACCTTCAGCTCCTATAATTCACCCCTCCACTTT. Protein: CASTFSSYNSPLHF.

The chain employs TRBV28 and TRBJ1-2; D is undetermined. Trimming shortened V by 1 base and J by 6 bases, and 12 bases separated the two germline ends. In germline, CDR1 is MDHEN, CDR2 SYDVKM. CDR3 length: 14 amino acids. In DNA form, the CDR3 reads TGTGCCAGCAGTTTATCGACATCACCAAATGGCTACACCTTC. As protein: CASSLSTSPNGYTF.

The chain links TRBV28 to TRBJ2-1, with 12 positions matching TRBD2. The germline V gene encodes CDR1 MDHEN and CDR2 SYDVKM. The CDR3 consists of 17 residues. V lost 5 bases to trimming and J lost 4 bases; unmatched junction nucleotides: 9. Here the CDR3 DNA reads TGTGCCAGCAGTCCCCCGACTAGCGGGAGATATTACAATGAGCAGTTCTTC. Protein product: CASSPPTSGRYYNEQFF.

The V call is TRBV6-6, the J call TRBJ2-5; 8 positions agree with TRBD2. Per the germline V gene, CDR1 is MNHNY and CDR2 is SVGAGI (reference sequence). The CDR3 is made up of 14 amino acids. With V trimmed by 6 bases and J by 4 bases, 7 bases remained unmatched. The CDR3 reads CASRGSLAGETQYF. CDR3 nucleotide sequence: TGTGCCAGCAGGGGAAGTCTAGCGGGAGAGACCCAGTACTTC.

The chain recombines TRBV6-5 with TRBJ2-7; D may be TRBD2 (6 bases). V dropped 0 bases and J dropped 3 bases, with 12 bases sitting between them. The CDR3 has 15 residues. Germline values: CDR1 MNHEY, CDR2 SVGAGI. The chain's CDR3 is CASSYSYGEVYEQYF. CDR3 in DNA: TGTGCCAGCAGTTACTCCTACGGGGAGGTCTACGAGCAGTACTTC.

This clonotype was observed a few times. The V and J genes are TRBV4-2 and TRBJ2-1; the D is unclear. The V end was cut by 0 bases, the J end by 8 bases, with 17 bases between. From germline, CDR1 is LGHNA and CDR2 YNFKEQ. The CDR3 contains 16 residues. The CDR3 is CASSQEGSFGNYEQFF. The CDR3 nucleotides are TGTGCCAGCAGCCAAGAAGGTAGCTTCGGTAACTATGAGCAGTTCTTC.

This chain uses TRBV7-2 with TRBJ2-5; a possible D gene is TRBD2 (5 bases). The CDR3 contains 15 residues. Germline V CDR1 and CDR2: SGHTA, FQGNSA. V lost 3 bases to trimming and J lost 5 bases, with 16 bases between them. CDR3 protein: CASSLFNGVGETQYF. The CDR3 nucleotides read TGTGCCAGCAGCTTGTTTAACGGGGTTGGGGAGACCCAGTACTTC.

This clonotype was counted between two and nine times. The chain is built from TRBV5-1 and TRBJ2-3, with D uncertain. V gave up 4 bases and J gave up 0 bases, with 12 bases separating them. Germline values: CDR1 SGHRS, CDR2 YFSETQ. This CDR3 is 15 amino acids long. The CDR3 DNA reads as TGCGCCAGCAGCGACGCGCGATCTAGCACAGATACGCAGTATTTT. This translates into CASSDARSSTDTQYF. The variable domain in full, with the rest retrieved from reference TRBV5-1 and TRBJ2-3, is KAGVTQTPRYLIKTRGQQVTLSCSPISGHRSVSWYQQTPGQGLQFLFEYFSETQRNKGNFPGRFSGRQFSNSRSEMNVSTLELGDSALYLCASSDARSSTDTQYFGPGTRLTVL.

The chain uses TRBV9 and TRBJ1-6, with 7 positions matching TRBD1. Losses at the gene ends were 4 bases for V and 7 bases for J; bases not matched to a gene: 5. The germline gives CDR1 SGDLS, CDR2 YYNGEE. This CDR3 has 14 residues. The CDR3 nucleotides read TGTGCCAGCAGCCCAGGGGGGGAGAATTCACCCCTCCACTTT. This encodes CASSPGGENSPLHF.

The genes are TRBV5-1 and TRBJ2-7; TRBD1 is a possible D gene (6 bases). The V end was cut by 4 bases, the J end by 5 bases, with 13 bases between. The CDR3 contains 13 residues. The germline V gene has CDR1 SGHRS and CDR2 YFSETQ. In nucleotides, the CDR3 is TGCGCCAGCAGCCCACAGGGTCTCAACGAGCAGTACTTC. Protein: CASSPQGLNEQYF.

In this sample, this clonotype turned up a few times. The chain couples TRBV20-1 to TRBJ1-1; D ambiguous. V was pared by 3 bases and J by 0 bases, with 8 bases between. This CDR3 contains 13 residues. The V gene's germline CDR1 is DFQATT and CDR2 SNEGSKA (reference sequence). CDR3 residues: CSARPGMNTEAFF. The CDR3 nucleotides read TGCAGTGCTAGGCCGGGGATGAACACTGAAGCTTTCTTT.